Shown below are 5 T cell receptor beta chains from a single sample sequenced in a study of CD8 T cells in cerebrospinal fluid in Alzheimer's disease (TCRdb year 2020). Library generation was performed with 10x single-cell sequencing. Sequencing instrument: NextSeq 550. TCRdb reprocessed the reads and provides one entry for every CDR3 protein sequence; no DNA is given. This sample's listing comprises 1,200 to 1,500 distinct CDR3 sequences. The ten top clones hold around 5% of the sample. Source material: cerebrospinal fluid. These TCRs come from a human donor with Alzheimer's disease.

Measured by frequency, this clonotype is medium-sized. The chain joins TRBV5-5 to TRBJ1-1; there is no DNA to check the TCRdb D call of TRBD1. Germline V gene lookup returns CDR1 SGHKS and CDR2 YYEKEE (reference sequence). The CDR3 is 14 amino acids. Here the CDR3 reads CASSPPVTESEAFF. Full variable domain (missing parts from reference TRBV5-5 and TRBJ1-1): DAGVTQSPTHLIKTRGQQVTLRCSPISGHKSVSWYQQVLGQGPQFIFQYYEKEERGRGNFPDRFSARQFPNYSSELNVNALLLGDSALYLCASSPPVTESEAFFGQGTRLTVV.

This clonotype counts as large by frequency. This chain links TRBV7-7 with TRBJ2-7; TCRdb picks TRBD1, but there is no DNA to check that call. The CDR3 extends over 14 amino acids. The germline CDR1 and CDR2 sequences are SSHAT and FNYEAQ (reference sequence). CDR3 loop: CASSLLGGTYEQYF.

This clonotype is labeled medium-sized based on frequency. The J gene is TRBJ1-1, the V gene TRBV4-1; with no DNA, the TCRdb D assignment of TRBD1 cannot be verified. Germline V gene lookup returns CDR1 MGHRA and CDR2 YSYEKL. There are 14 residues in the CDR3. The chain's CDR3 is CASSQDGQPLEAFF.

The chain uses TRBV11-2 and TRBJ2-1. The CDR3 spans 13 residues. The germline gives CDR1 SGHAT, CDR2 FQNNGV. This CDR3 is CASSLDPNNEQFF.

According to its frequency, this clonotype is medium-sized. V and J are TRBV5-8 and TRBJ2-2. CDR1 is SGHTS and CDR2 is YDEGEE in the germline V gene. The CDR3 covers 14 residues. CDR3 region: CASSTGLNTGELFF.